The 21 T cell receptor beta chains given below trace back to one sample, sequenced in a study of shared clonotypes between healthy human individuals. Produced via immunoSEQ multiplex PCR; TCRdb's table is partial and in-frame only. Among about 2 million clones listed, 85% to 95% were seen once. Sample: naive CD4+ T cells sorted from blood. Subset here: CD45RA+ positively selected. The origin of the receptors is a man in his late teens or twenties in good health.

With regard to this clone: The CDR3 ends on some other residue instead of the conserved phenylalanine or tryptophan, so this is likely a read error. CDR3 loop: CASSPQTHPGQGSNTEAFL. The DNA of the CDR3 is TGTGCCAGCTCACCTCAAACCCATCCGGGACAGGGGTCGAACACTGAAGCTTTCCTT. The chain links TRBV18 to TRBJ1-1; 10 bases are shared with TRBD1. V lost 3 bases, J lost 1 base, and 14 bases stayed unmatched. There are 19 residues in the CDR3. From germline, CDR1 is KGHSH and CDR2 LQKENI.

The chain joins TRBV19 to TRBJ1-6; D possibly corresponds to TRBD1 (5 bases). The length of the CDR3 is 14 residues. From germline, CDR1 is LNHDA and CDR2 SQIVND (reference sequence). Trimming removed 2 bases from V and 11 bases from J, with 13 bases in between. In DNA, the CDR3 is TGTGCCAGTAGTATAAGGGACCCCGGGGCACCCCTCCACTTT. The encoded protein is CASSIRDPGAPLHF.

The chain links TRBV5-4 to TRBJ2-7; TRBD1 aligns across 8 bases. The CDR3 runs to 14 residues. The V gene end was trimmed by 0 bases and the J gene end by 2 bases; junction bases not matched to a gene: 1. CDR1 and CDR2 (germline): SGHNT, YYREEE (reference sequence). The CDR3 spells CASSLDRGAYEQYF. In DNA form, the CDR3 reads TGTGCCAGCAGCTTGGACAGGGGGGCCTACGAGCAGTACTTC.

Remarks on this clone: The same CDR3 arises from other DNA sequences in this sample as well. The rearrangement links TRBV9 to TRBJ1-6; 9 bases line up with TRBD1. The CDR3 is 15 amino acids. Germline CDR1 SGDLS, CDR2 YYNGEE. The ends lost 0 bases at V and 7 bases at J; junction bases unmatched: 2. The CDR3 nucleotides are TGTGCCAGCAGCGTAGCGGGACAGGGAAATTCACCCCTCCACTTT. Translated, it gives CASSVAGQGNSPLHF. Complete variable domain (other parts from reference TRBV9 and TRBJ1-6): DSGVTQTPKHLITATGQRVTLRCSPRSGDLSVYWYQQSLDQGLQFLIQYYNGEERAKGNILERFSAQQFPDLHSELNLSSLELGDSALYFCASSVAGQGNSPLHFGNGTRLTVT.

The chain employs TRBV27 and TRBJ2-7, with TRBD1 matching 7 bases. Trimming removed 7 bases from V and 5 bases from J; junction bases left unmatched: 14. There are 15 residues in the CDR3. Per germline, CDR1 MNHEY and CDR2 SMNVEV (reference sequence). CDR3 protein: CASTTLGQGEHEQYF. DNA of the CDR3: TGTGCCAGCACCACCTTAGGTCAGGGGGAGCACGAGCAGTACTTC.

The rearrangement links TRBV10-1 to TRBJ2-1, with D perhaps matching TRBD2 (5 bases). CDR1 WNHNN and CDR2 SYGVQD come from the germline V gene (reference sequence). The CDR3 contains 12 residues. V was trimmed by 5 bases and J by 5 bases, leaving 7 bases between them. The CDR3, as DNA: TGCGCCAGCAGTCGGGATAACAATGAGCAGTTCTTC. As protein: CASSRDNNEQFF.

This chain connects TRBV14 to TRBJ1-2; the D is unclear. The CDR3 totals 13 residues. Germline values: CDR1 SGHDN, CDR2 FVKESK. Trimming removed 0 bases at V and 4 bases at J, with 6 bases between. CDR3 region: CASSQDLIYGYTF. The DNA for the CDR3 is TGTGCCAGCAGCCAAGATCTTATCTATGGCTACACCTTC.

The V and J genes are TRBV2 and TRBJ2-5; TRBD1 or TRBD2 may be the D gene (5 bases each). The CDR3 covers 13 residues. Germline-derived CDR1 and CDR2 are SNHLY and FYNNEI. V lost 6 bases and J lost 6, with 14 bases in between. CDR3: CASSLSEGKTQYF. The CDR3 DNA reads TGTGCCAGCAGCCTTAGCGAGGGGAAGACCCAGTACTTC.

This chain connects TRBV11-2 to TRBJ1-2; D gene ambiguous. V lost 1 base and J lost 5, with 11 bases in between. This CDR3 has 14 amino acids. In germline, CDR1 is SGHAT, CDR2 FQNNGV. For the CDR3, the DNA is TGTGCCAGCAGCTTAGTCCCCGGTTGGTATGGCTACACCTTC. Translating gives CASSLVPGWYGYTF.

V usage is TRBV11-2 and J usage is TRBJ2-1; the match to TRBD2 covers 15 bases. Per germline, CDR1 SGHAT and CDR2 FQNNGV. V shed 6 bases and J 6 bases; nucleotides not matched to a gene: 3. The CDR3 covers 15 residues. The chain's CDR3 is CASSWTSGGANEQFF. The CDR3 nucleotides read TGTGCCAGCAGTTGGACTAGCGGGGGGGCCAATGAGCAGTTCTTC.

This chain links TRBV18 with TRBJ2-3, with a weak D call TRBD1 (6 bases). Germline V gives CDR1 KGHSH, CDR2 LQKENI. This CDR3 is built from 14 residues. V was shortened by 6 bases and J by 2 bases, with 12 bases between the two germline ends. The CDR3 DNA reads TGTGCCAGCTCGCCCGACAGGTTCACAGATACGCAGTATTTT. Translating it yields CASSPDRFTDTQYF.

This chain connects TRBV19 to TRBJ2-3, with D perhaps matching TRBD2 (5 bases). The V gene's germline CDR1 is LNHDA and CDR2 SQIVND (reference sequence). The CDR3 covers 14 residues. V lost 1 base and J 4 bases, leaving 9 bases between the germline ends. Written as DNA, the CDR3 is TGTGCCAGTAGTATAGTAGAGGGTGCAGATACGCAGTATTTT. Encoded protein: CASSIVEGADTQYF.

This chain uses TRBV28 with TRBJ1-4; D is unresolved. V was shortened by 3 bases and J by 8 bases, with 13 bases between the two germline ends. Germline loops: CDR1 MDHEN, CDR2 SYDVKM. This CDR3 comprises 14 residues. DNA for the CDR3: TGTGCCAGCAGTTTGCCCCGGCAGGCGGAAAAACTGTTTTTT. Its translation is CASSLPRQAEKLFF.

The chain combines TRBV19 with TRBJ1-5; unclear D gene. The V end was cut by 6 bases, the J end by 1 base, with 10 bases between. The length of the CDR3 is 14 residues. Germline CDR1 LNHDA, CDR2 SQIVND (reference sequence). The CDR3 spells CASRDPVSNQPQHF. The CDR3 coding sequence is TGTGCCAGTAGGGATCCTGTGAGCAATCAGCCCCAGCATTTT. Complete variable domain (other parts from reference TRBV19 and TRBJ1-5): DGGITQSPKYLFRKEGQNVTLSCEQNLNHDAMYWYRQDPGQGLRLIYYSQIVNDFQKGDIAEGYSVSREKKESFPLTVTSAQKNPTAFYLCASRDPVSNQPQHFGDGTRLSIL.

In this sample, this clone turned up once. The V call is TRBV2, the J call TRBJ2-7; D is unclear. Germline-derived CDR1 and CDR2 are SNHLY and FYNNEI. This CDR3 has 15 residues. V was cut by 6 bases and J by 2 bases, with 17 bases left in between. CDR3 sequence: CASSESHGPTYEQYF. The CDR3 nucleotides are TGTGCCAGCAGCGAGTCCCACGGACCTACCTACGAGCAGTACTTC.

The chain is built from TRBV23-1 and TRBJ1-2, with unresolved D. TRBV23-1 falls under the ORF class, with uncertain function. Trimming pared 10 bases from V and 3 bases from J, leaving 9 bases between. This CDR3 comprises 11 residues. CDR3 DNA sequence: TGCGCCAAAGGAATTGACTATGGCTACACCTTC. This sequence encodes CAKGIDYGYTF.

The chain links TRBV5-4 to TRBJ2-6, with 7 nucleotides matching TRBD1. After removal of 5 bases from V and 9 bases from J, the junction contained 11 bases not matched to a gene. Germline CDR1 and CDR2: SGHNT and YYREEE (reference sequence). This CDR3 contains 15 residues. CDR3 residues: CASSLPGTANNVLTF. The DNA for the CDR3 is TGTGCCAGCAGTCTACCCGGGACAGCGAACAACGTCCTGACTTTC.

CDR3 DNA sequence: TGTGCCAGCAGCTCCGCAAGACTAGCGGGGCGCACAGATACGCAGTATTTT. Its translation is CASSSARLAGRTDTQYF. The chain uses TRBV7-2 and TRBJ2-3, with 11 bases aligning to TRBD2. Germline V gene lookup returns CDR1 SGHTA and CDR2 FQGNSA. The CDR3 totals 17 residues. The V and J ends lost 4 bases and 1 base, in that order; junction bases with no gene match: 7.

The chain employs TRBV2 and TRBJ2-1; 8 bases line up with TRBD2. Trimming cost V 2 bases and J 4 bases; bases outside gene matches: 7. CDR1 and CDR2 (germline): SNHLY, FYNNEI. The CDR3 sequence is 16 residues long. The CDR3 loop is CASSELGSGNYNEQFF. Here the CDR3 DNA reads TGTGCCAGCAGTGAATTGGGTAGCGGGAATTACAATGAGCAGTTCTTC.

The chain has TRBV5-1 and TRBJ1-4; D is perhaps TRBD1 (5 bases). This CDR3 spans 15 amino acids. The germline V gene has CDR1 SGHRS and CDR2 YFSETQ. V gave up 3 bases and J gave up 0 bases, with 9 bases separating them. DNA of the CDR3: TGCGCCAGCAGCTCGTCGACAGCAACTAATGAAAAACTGTTTTTT. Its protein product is CASSSSTATNEKLFF. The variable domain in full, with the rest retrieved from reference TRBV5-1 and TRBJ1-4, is KAGVTQTPRYLIKTRGQQVTLSCSPISGHRSVSWYQQTPGQGLQFLFEYFSETQRNKGNFPGRFSGRQFSNSRSEMNVSTLELGDSALYLCASSSSTATNEKLFFGSGTQLSVL.

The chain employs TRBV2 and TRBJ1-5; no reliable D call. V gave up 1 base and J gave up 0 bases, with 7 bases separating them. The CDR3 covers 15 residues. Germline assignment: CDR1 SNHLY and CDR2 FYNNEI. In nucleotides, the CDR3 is TGTGCCAGCAGTGAAGAAGGATTTAGCAATCAGCCCCAGCATTTT. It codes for CASSEEGFSNQPQHF.